What follows are 30 T cell receptor beta chains derived from one specimen sequenced in a study of cytomegalovirus exposure and HLA in healthy donors. Vbeta (60) and Jbeta (13) primers were used in the PCR. Generated by immunoSEQ multiplex PCR, the TCRdb table keeps only in-frame clones and is missing some. The data hold approximately 140,000 clones, with almost 85% observed a single time. The source material was PBMCs. The source of these receptors is a man aged 18 to 30 in good health and CMV-seropositive.

The chain carries TRBV6-5 and TRBJ2-7; D possibly corresponds to TRBD1 (5 bases). Germline V gene lookup returns CDR1 MNHEY and CDR2 SVGAGI. The CDR3 is 14 residues long. Trimming left V 2 bases short and J 2 bases short, with 10 bases between. The CDR3 coding sequence is TGTGCCAGCAGTTACAGGGGCGCGACCTACGAGCAGTACTTC. Residues: CASSYRGATYEQYF.

The chain recombines TRBV14 with TRBJ1-1, with 7 bases aligning to TRBD1. J lost 5 bases, V lost 4 bases, and 7 bases had no gene match. The germline CDR1 and CDR2 sequences are SGHDN and FVKESK. The CDR3 loop spans 14 amino acids. CDR3 protein: CASSLTGRLTEAFF. CDR3 nucleotide sequence: TGTGCCAGCAGCCTGACAGGGCGTCTGACTGAAGCTTTCTTT.

This chain connects TRBV7-6 to TRBJ2-1, with 9 bases identical to TRBD1. The length of the CDR3 is 16 residues. The ends lost 5 bases at V and 1 base at J; junction bases unmatched: 6. Germline CDR1 is SGHVS and CDR2 is FNYEAQ. The CDR3 spells CASSHPGQGSYNEQFF. Here the CDR3 DNA reads TGTGCCAGCAGCCACCCTGGACAGGGGTCCTACAATGAGCAGTTCTTC. Based on the CDR3 plus reference TRBV7-6 and TRBJ2-1, the full variable domain is GAGVSQSPRYKVTKRGQDVALRCDPISGHVSLYWYRQALGQGPEFLTYFNYEAQQDKSGLPNDRFSAERPEGSISTLTIQRTEQRDSAMYRCASSHPGQGSYNEQFFGPGTRLTVL.

The rearrangement joins TRBV9 to TRBJ1-2; TRBD1 matches 10 bases. V trimming: 5 bases; J trimming: 10 bases; junction bases outside the gene matches: 8. Germline CDR1 and CDR2: SGDLS and YYNGEE. This CDR3 has 13 amino acids. The CDR3 DNA is TGTGCCAGCAGGGGAGGGGACAGGGGACACTACACCTTC. Protein product: CASRGGDRGHYTF.

V is TRBV6-1 and J is TRBJ2-1; no clear D gene. Germline CDR1 is MNHNS and CDR2 is SASEGT. This CDR3 is 15 amino acids long. Trimming took 4 bases from V and 6 from J, leaving 16 bases between them. Written as DNA, the CDR3 is TGTGCCAGCAGTGTGGGCCTCTCGCCCGGCAATGAGCAGTTCTTC. Translation: CASSVGLSPGNEQFF.

The CDR3 spells CARRVGGSPKQFF. The DNA of the CDR3 is TGTGCCAGAAGGGTTGGGGGCTCGCCAAAGCAGTTCTTC. The chain joins TRBV7-3 to TRBJ2-1; tentative D call: TRBD1 (6 bases). V was trimmed by 9 bases and J by 11 bases, leaving 20 bases between them. Per germline, CDR1 SGHTA and CDR2 FQGTGA. This CDR3 is 13 amino acids long. The full variable domain, with the rest looked up from reference TRBV7-3 and TRBJ2-1, is GAGVSQTPSNKVTEKGKYVELRCDPISGHTALYWYRQSLGQGPEFLIYFQGTGAADDSGLPNDRFFAVRPEGSVSTLKIQRTERGDSAVYLCARRVGGSPKQFFGPGTRLTVL.

A note on this clone: At one end the junction does not follow the germline gene, possibly because of a read error. The chain joins TRBV2 to TRBJ2-2; 7 bases fit TRBD2. From germline, CDR1 is SNHLY and CDR2 FYNNEI. This CDR3 has 14 amino acids. DNA of the CDR3: TGTGCCAGCAATGAAAGGGAGGGGACCGGGGAGCTGTTTTTT. It translates to CASNEREGTGELFF.

The rearrangement links TRBV6-1 to TRBJ2-7; 7 positions agree with TRBD1. This CDR3 has 16 residues. CDR1 and CDR2 (germline): MNHNS, SASEGT. V dropped 3 bases and J dropped 3; count of bases not matched to a gene: 11. The CDR3 reads CASSEEQGFGIYEQYF. The CDR3 DNA is TGTGCCAGCAGTGAGGAACAGGGGTTCGGGATCTACGAGCAGTACTTC.

The rearrangement joins TRBV6-5 to TRBJ2-7; no clear D. The germline V gene encodes CDR1 MNHEY and CDR2 SVGAGI. V was cut by 2 bases and J by 12 bases, with 14 bases left in between. This CDR3 is built from 12 residues. CDR3 region: CASSYRPDGPYF. CDR3 DNA sequence: TGTGCCAGCAGTTACCGGCCAGATGGGCCGTACTTC.

The chain employs TRBV9 and TRBJ2-1; TRBD2 aligns across 9 bases. The CDR3 has 15 residues. Germline CDR1 SGDLS, CDR2 YYNGEE. Unmatched junction bases numbered 12, after V lost 5 bases and J lost 9 bases. The CDR3 DNA is TGTGCCAGCAGAGGGGAGGTAGCGGGAGAGAGTGAGCAGTTCTTC. Encoded protein: CASRGEVAGESEQFF.

V usage is TRBV14 and J usage is TRBJ2-2; 9 positions agree with TRBD1. CDR3 length equals 16 residues. Germline CDR1 SGHDN, CDR2 FVKESK. Trimming at V came to 4 bases and at J to 1 base, leaving 4 bases not matched to a gene. In DNA form, the CDR3 reads TGTGCCAGCAGCCCCCGGGACAGGGTGAACACCGGGGAGCTGTTTTTT. As protein: CASSPRDRVNTGELFF.

This chain uses TRBV10-1 with TRBJ2-7; TRBD2 matches 7 bases. With V trimmed by 8 bases and J by 4 bases, 8 bases remained unmatched. Per germline, CDR1 WNHNN and CDR2 SYGVQD (reference sequence). The CDR3 has 13 amino acids. CDR3 amino acids: CASSAGVGYEQYF. CDR3 sequence (DNA): TGCGCCAGCTCGGCGGGAGTCGGTTACGAGCAGTACTTC.

This chain links TRBV5-1 with TRBJ2-1, with 10 bases that match TRBD2. The V and J ends lost 2 bases and 5 bases, in that order; junction bases with no gene match: 7. This CDR3 region has 16 residues. Germline lookup yields CDR1 SGHRS and CDR2 YFSETQ. Here the CDR3 reads CASSFHSGRSDNEQFF. CDR3 coding DNA: TGCGCCAGCAGCTTTCATAGCGGGAGGAGCGACAATGAGCAGTTCTTC.

This chain uses TRBV6-5 with TRBJ2-3; 7 nucleotides line up with TRBD1. V was clipped by 6 bases and J by 2 bases; unmatched bases: 8. This CDR3 region has 15 residues. CDR1 is MNHEY, CDR2 SVGAGI, per germline. CDR3: CASSAPGQTTDTQYF. The CDR3 nucleotides are TGTGCCAGCAGCGCGCCGGGACAGACCACAGATACGCAGTATTTT.

The chain carries TRBV19 and TRBJ1-5; TRBD1 matches 9 bases. The CDR3 runs to 15 residues. Trimming removed 4 bases from V and 6 bases from J; junction bases left unmatched: 7. Germline V CDR1 and CDR2: LNHDA, SQIVND (reference sequence). CDR3 in DNA: TGTGCCAGTAGTACCGTAGACAGGGGGAGTCAGCCCCAGCATTTT. This encodes CASSTVDRGSQPQHF.

The chain uses TRBV6-1 and TRBJ1-2, with unresolved D. Germline V lookup: CDR1 MNHNS, CDR2 SASEGT. This CDR3 is built from 15 residues. Trimming removed 6 bases at V and 0 bases at J, with 14 bases between. The CDR3 protein is CASSPWEEANYGYTF. CDR3 in DNA: TGTGCCAGCAGCCCTTGGGAGGAGGCTAACTATGGCTACACCTTC.

The chain has TRBV11-3 and TRBJ2-7, with D possibly matching TRBD2 (6 bases). V was cut by 4 bases and J by 6 bases, with 13 bases left in between. The CDR3 sequence is 13 residues long. Germline CDR1 is SGHNT and CDR2 is YENEEA. The CDR3 region is CASSYARGSEQYF. The CDR3, as DNA: TGTGCCAGCAGCTATGCTCGGGGGAGCGAGCAGTACTTC.

The rearrangement joins TRBV4-1 to TRBJ1-2; 8 nucleotides agree with TRBD1. CDR3 length: 15 amino acids. Germline CDR1 MGHRA, CDR2 YSYEKL. V shed 0 bases and J 4 bases; nucleotides not matched to a gene: 4. The CDR3 reads CASSQDVGTGYGYTF. CDR3 nucleotide sequence: TGCGCCAGCAGCCAAGACGTTGGGACAGGCTATGGCTACACCTTC.

The gene calls are TRBV10-3 and TRBJ2-2; 10 nucleotides align to TRBD1. The CDR3 totals 16 residues. V lost 4 bases to trimming and J lost 4 bases; unmatched junction nucleotides: 6. The germline gives CDR1 ENHRY, CDR2 SYGVKD. The CDR3 region has the DNA TGTGCCATCAGTGGGGGGACAGGGGCGACCACCGGGGAGCTGTTTTTT. Amino acid sequence: CAISGGTGATTGELFF.

This CDR3 is CASSPRQGVGYGYTF. CDR3 sequence (DNA): TGTGCCAGCTCACCGCGACAGGGGGTAGGGTATGGCTACACCTTC. The V and J genes are TRBV18 and TRBJ1-2, with 9 nucleotides matching TRBD1. V shed 3 bases, J shed 5 bases, and the junction held 7 bases outside the gene matches. The germline V gene has CDR1 KGHSH and CDR2 LQKENI. This CDR3 has 15 residues.

J is TRBJ1-1 and V is TRBV28; D remains ambiguous. V gave up 5 bases and J gave up 5 bases, with 21 bases separating them. The CDR3 sequence is 16 residues long. Germline values: CDR1 MDHEN, CDR2 SYDVKM. The chain's CDR3 is CASSLRRLGSQTEAFF. The CDR3 region has the DNA TGTGCCAGCAGTCTCAGGCGCCTTGGATCGCAGACTGAAGCTTTCTTT. Full variable domain (rest looked up from reference TRBV28 and TRBJ1-1): DVKVTQSSRYLVKRTGEKVFLECVQDMDHENMFWYRQDPGLGLRLIYFSYDVKMKEKGDIPEGYSVSREKKERFSLILESASTNQTSMYLCASSLRRLGSQTEAFFGQGTRLTVV.

The CDR3 here is CASSLSGSQDNEQFF. The CDR3 coding sequence is TGTGCCAGCAGTCTCAGCGGGAGCCAGGACAATGAGCAGTTCTTC. The V gene is TRBV27, the J gene TRBJ2-1; 8 nucleotides agree with TRBD2. V trimming: 5 bases; J trimming: 5 bases; junction bases outside the gene matches: 8. CDR1 is MNHEY, CDR2 SMNVEV, per germline (reference sequence). The CDR3 is made up of 15 amino acids.

The sample holds one count of this clone. This sequence joins TRBV6-5 and TRBJ2-2; the D is unclear. The length of the CDR3 is 14 residues. Trimming cost V 6 bases and J 0 bases, with 8 bases left between them. Germline CDR1 MNHEY, CDR2 SVGAGI. CDR3 protein: CASSLLPNTGELFF. CDR3 DNA: TGTGCCAGCAGCCTACTTCCGAACACCGGGGAGCTGTTTTTT.

J is TRBJ2-2 and V is TRBV9, with a possible D match to TRBD2 (5 bases). Trimming left V 1 base short and J 2 bases short, with 9 bases between. The CDR3 has 15 residues. CDR1 SGDLS and CDR2 YYNGEE come from the germline V gene. The CDR3 nucleotides are TGTGCCAGCAGCGTACGAGGGCCTAACACCGGGGAGCTGTTTTTT. It yields the protein CASSVRGPNTGELFF.

This clone was picked up a small number of times. Other DNA variants within this sample encode the same CDR3. The chain couples TRBV7-9 to TRBJ1-1; TRBD1 is a possible D gene (5 bases). V was trimmed by 1 base and J by 4 bases, leaving 10 bases between them. This CDR3 comprises 14 residues. The germline V gene has CDR1 SEHNR and CDR2 FQNEAQ (reference sequence). The CDR3 is CASSLVDSPTEAFF. CDR3 bases: TGTGCCAGCAGCTTAGTTGACAGTCCCACTGAAGCTTTCTTT.

This clone occurred once. The rearrangement uses TRBV15 and TRBJ2-1; D may be TRBD2 (6 bases). Germline V gene sequence: CDR1 LNHNV, CDR2 YYDKDF (reference sequence). V dropped 5 bases and J dropped 3 bases, with 14 bases sitting between them. This CDR3 contains 15 residues. The CDR3 sequence is CATSLRESLYNEQFF. The CDR3 DNA follows: TGTGCCACCAGCTTGCGGGAATCCCTCTACAATGAGCAGTTCTTC.

Only a few counts were recorded for this clone. The rearrangement links TRBV29-1 to TRBJ1-1; 8 bases align to TRBD1. The CDR3 has 13 residues. The germline gives CDR1 SQVTM, CDR2 ANQGSEA. J was trimmed by 6 bases and V by 5 bases; bases with no gene match: 8. The CDR3 region is CSVIKGTGPEAFF. DNA of the CDR3: TGCAGCGTTATAAAAGGGACAGGTCCTGAAGCTTTCTTT. The full variable domain, in which reference TRBV29-1 and TRBJ1-1 provide the parts outside the CDR3, is SAVISQKPSRDICQRGTSLTIQCQVDSQVTMMFWYRQQPGQSLTLIATANQGSEATYESGFVIDKFPISRPNLTFSTLTVSNMSPEDSSIYLCSVIKGTGPEAFFGQGTRLTVV.

The chain uses TRBV6-1 and TRBJ1-1; the D gene is possibly TRBD1 (6 bases). Trimming stripped 3 bases from V and 8 bases from J, with 22 bases between. This CDR3 is 16 amino acids long. Per germline, CDR1 MNHNS and CDR2 SASEGT. The CDR3 nucleotides are TGTGCCAGCAGTGATGGGTTGGGGACATTGGAATTCGAAGCTTTCTTT. Its protein product is CASSDGLGTLEFEAFF.

The chain recombines TRBV10-2 with TRBJ2-3; TRBD2 matches 8 bases. With 8 bases clipped from V and 0 bases from J, the junction kept 7 bases outside the gene matches. There are 15 residues in the CDR3. From germline, CDR1 is WSHSY and CDR2 SAAADI. For the CDR3, the DNA is TGCGCCAGCGGCAAACTAGCGGTTAGCACAGATACGCAGTATTTT. Its translation is CASGKLAVSTDTQYF.

The chain has TRBV28 and TRBJ1-1; TRBD1 agrees at 7 bases. This CDR3 is 15 amino acids long. CDR1 MDHEN and CDR2 SYDVKM come from the germline V gene. The V and J ends lost 5 bases and 1 base, in that order; junction bases with no gene match: 7. DNA for the CDR3: TGTGCCAGCAGTCCCCAAGGGACAGCGAACACTGAAGCTTTCTTT. This gives the protein CASSPQGTANTEAFF.